Listed below are T cell receptor beta chains from one sample, sequenced in a study of human T cells and chemical hapten exposure. Each CDR3 protein gets one entry after TCRdb re-called the RACE reads with MiXCR. The sample shows some 120,000 distinct CDR3 sequences, around 8.2% of them seen only once. The specimen was whole blood. The receptor source for this set is a male donor in good health. Some clones in this sample may be carry-over from other donors' samples. Both conserved end residues are part of each CDR3.

J gene: TRBJ2-2
V gene: TRBV10-3
CDR3 protein: CAINGGSTTGELFF

J gene: TRBJ1-1
V gene: TRBV6-1
CDR3 protein: CASLRGNTEAFF

J gene: TRBJ2-1
V gene: TRBV4-2
CDR3 protein: CASSQSNGAGKGNEQFF

J gene: TRBJ2-3
V gene: TRBV25-1
CDR3 protein: CASSPLRAPDTQYF

J gene: TRBJ2-5
V gene: TRBV24-1
CDR3 protein: CATADQETQYF

J gene: TRBJ1-1
V gene: TRBV3-1
CDR3 protein: CASSRGGFEAFF

J gene: TRBJ2-7
V gene: TRBV29-1
CDR3 protein: CSVEAFTGGTYEQYF

J gene: TRBJ1-1
V gene: TRBV6-5
CDR3 protein: CASIRTVGDTEAFF

J gene: TRBJ2-2
V gene: TRBV7-2
CDR3 protein: CASSLPGLAGGDTGELFF

J gene: TRBJ2-7
V gene: TRBV25-1
CDR3 protein: CASSEEGSSGWKSREQYF